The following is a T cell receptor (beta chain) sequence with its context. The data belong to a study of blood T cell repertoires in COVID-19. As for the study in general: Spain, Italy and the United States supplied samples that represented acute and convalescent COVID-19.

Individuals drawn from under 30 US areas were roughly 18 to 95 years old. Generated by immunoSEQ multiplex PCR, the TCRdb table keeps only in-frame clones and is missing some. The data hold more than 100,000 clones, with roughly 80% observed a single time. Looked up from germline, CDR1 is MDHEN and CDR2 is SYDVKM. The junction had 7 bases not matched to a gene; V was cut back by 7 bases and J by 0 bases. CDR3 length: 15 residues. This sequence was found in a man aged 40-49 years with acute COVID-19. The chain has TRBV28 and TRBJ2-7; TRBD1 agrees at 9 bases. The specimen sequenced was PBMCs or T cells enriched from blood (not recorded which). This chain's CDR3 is CASTPGTGFSYEQYF. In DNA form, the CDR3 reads TGTGCCAGCACTCCCGGGACAGGGTTCTCCTACGAGCAGTACTTC.